The clone carrying this TCR beta chain was recorded a few times. The antigen is undetermined. The 5'RACE method, run with constant-segment primers, produced TCR alpha and TCR beta cDNA libraries (carrying sample barcodes and UMIs). TCRdb re-analysed the 5' RACE reads in MiXCR, keeping a single row per CDR3 protein. This sample carries over 350,000 distinct CDR3 sequences, roughly 26% of them seen once, and the ten largest clones take around 9%. The data derive from a study of T-cell memory formation after mild COVID-19. The CDR3 is made up of 15 amino acids. V was pared by 4 bases and J by 2 bases, with 17 bases between. Germline lookup yields CDR1 DFQATT and CDR2 SNEGSKA (reference sequence). Findings of the study overall: Day 15 to 85 contracting clones showed balanced CD4/CD8; later expanders leaned CD4+. Memory sampled before infection contained some responding clones, suggesting cross-reactive memory joined. Second-wave clones that peaked on day 37 lacked confirmed SARS-CoV-2 specificity.

V gene TRBV20-1 combines with J gene TRBJ1-2, with TRBD1 as a possible D gene (5 bases). This clonotype originated in an adult woman who had mild COVID-19 (a few samples of this study predate the infection). Cell type and time point are not known. Sample: PBMCs or a T cell subset sorted from them (not recorded which). CDR3 protein: CSAKGPYAGNYGYTF. CDR3 bases: TGCAGTGCTAAGGGCCCCTATGCAGGGAACTATGGCTACACCTTC.